The T cell receptor (beta chain) described here comes from a study of blood T cell repertoires in COVID-19. This clone turned up a few times. Profiling relied on immunoSEQ multiplex PCR, and the TCRdb table lists in-frame clones only, not all of them. This sample carries under 300,000 clones, about four fifths of them seen once, and the ten largest clones take roughly 4%. CDR3 length: 14 residues. Germline CDR1 and CDR2: SNHLY and FYNNEI. Trimming took 7 bases from V and 4 from J, leaving 16 bases between them. Sequencing input: peripheral blood. This clonotype was obtained from a man in his forties or fifties with acute or convalescent COVID-19. The chain has TRBV2 and TRBJ1-1; the D is unclear. The CDR3 sequence: CASTIGGYPTEAFF. CDR3 in DNA: TGTGCCAGCACCATTGGCGGATATCCCACTGAAGCTTTCTTT.